Shown below are 31 T cell receptor beta chains from a single sample sequenced in a study of shared clonotypes between healthy human individuals. The table came from immunoSEQ multiplex PCR; TCRdb's copy has only in-frame clones and leaves some out. The sample includes more than 2,000,000 clones, around 90% seen only once; the top ten take around 0.15%. Input material: naive CD4+ T cells sorted from blood. Subset reported: CD45RA+ positively selected. These receptors were obtained from a man aged 18 to 30 in good health.

This chain connects TRBV18 to TRBJ1-3, with no clear D. CDR3 length: 15 residues. Per germline, CDR1 KGHSH and CDR2 LQKENI. Trimming left V 0 bases short and J 9 bases short, with 15 bases between. The CDR3 coding sequence is TGTGCCAGCTCACCACCGTCGACACCCGGAGGCACCATATATTTT. Protein: CASSPPSTPGGTIYF.

CDR3 nucleotides: TGTGCCAGCAGCTGGGGACCTTCTGGGAATCAGCCCCAGCATTTT. It is translated as CASSWGPSGNQPQHF. The V gene is TRBV7-2, the J gene TRBJ1-5; tentative D call: TRBD1 (5 bases). Trimming left V 4 bases short and J 4 bases short, with 14 bases between. CDR3 length equals 15 residues. Germline loops: CDR1 SGHTA, CDR2 FQGNSA.

A remark on this clone: Other nucleotide sequences in the sample specify the same CDR3. The rearrangement joins TRBV10-3 to TRBJ1-2; 9 nucleotides line up with TRBD1. The germline V gene has CDR1 ENHRY and CDR2 SYGVKD. This CDR3 contains 14 residues. V lost 6 bases to trimming and J lost 5 bases; unmatched junction nucleotides: 7. The CDR3 is CAISGDREGYGYTF. CDR3 DNA sequence: TGTGCCATCAGCGGGGACAGGGAGGGGTATGGCTACACCTTC.

The chain has TRBV6-5 and TRBJ2-1; 10 bases are a match to TRBD2. The V gene end was trimmed by 5 bases and the J gene end by 5 bases; junction bases not matched to a gene: 6. Germline V gives CDR1 MNHEY, CDR2 SVGAGI. The CDR3 totals 15 residues. CDR3 nucleotide sequence: TGTGCCAGCAGTGGATCTAGCGGGGGCGACAATGAGCAGTTCTTC. Translation gives CASSGSSGGDNEQFF.

The chain recombines TRBV18 with TRBJ2-7; 12 bases line up with TRBD1. The ends lost 4 bases at V and 3 bases at J; junction bases unmatched: 1. CDR3 length: 14 amino acids. From germline, CDR1 is KGHSH and CDR2 LQKENI. CDR3 nucleotide sequence: TGTGCCAGCTCACGGGACAGGGGGCGCTACGAGCAGTACTTC. Encoded protein: CASSRDRGRYEQYF.

The CDR3 sequence: CASREGLTEAFF. The CDR3 DNA reads TGTGCCAGCAGAGAGGGTTTGACTGAAGCTTTCTTT. The V and J genes are TRBV6-1 and TRBJ1-1; D uncertain. The CDR3 loop spans 12 amino acids. Trimming took 6 bases from V and 5 from J, leaving 10 bases between them. Germline assignment: CDR1 MNHNS and CDR2 SASEGT.

The chain employs TRBV11-2 and TRBJ1-3; D perhaps matches TRBD1 (5 bases). The germline gives CDR1 SGHAT, CDR2 FQNNGV. There are 16 residues in the CDR3. Trimming left V 1 base short and J 0 bases short, with 10 bases between. As DNA, the CDR3 is TGTGCCAGCAGCTTAGTGGGGGTCAACTCTGGAAACACCATATATTTT. It translates to CASSLVGVNSGNTIYF.

This chain links TRBV20-1 with TRBJ2-3; D unresolved. Deletions cut 6 bases from V and 6 bases from J, with 10 bases between. The CDR3 is 11 amino acids. Germline CDR1 is DFQATT and CDR2 is SNEGSKA (reference sequence). CDR3 region: CSAANADTQYF. Here the CDR3 DNA reads TGCAGTGCCGCGAACGCGGATACGCAGTATTTT.

The chain couples TRBV28 to TRBJ1-1, with TRBD1 identical over 8 bases. The CDR3 consists of 14 residues. J lost 4 bases, V lost 2 bases, and 3 bases had no gene match. Germline V lookup: CDR1 MDHEN, CDR2 SYDVKM. The CDR3 loop reads CASSLATGGTEAFF. CDR3 coding DNA: TGTGCCAGCAGTTTAGCTACAGGGGGCACTGAAGCTTTCTTT. Full variable domain (remainder filled in from reference TRBV28 and TRBJ1-1): DVKVTQSSRYLVKRTGEKVFLECVQDMDHENMFWYRQDPGLGLRLIYFSYDVKMKEKGDIPEGYSVSREKKERFSLILESASTNQTSMYLCASSLATGGTEAFFGQGTRLTVV.

This clone was counted only a few times. This chain connects TRBV5-6 to TRBJ1-4; weak D call: TRBD1 (5 bases). The CDR3 length is 14 residues. V was trimmed by 2 bases and J by 7 bases, leaving 12 bases between them. Germline V gene lookup returns CDR1 SGHDT and CDR2 YYEEEE. The CDR3 nucleotides are TGTGCCAGCAGCTTTCCAGGGATAAGTGAAAAACTGTTTTTT. Translated: CASSFPGISEKLFF.

The chain is built from TRBV6-1 and TRBJ2-4; unclear D gene. The V end was cut by 3 bases, the J end by 0 bases, with 6 bases between. Per the germline V gene, CDR1 is MNHNS and CDR2 is SASEGT. The CDR3 contains 14 residues. The CDR3 reads CASSEVPAKNIQYF. The DNA for the CDR3 is TGTGCCAGCAGTGAGGTCCCAGCCAAAAACATTCAGTACTTC.

A note on this clone: The germline gene is not matched at one end of the junction; a read error may be the cause. The chain uses TRBV6-1 and TRBJ2-7; no clear D. Germline V gene sequence: CDR1 MNHNS, CDR2 SASEGT. The CDR3 runs to 9 residues. For the CDR3, the DNA is TGTGCCACCCCGCTTGAGGTTTCCTTC. Protein: CATPLEVSF.

V gene TRBV25-1 combines with J gene TRBJ1-2; possibly TRBD1 for D (5 bases). The ends were cut back, 0 bases at V and 7 bases at J, with 24 bases in the middle. CDR1 and CDR2 from the germline V gene are MGHDK and SYGVNS. CDR3 length: 18 amino acids. The DNA for the CDR3 is TGTGCCAGCAGTGAATATACGGCCGGACAAGGCCCTAGGGGTGGCTACACCTTC. Amino acids: CASSEYTAGQGPRGGYTF.

The V gene is TRBV9, the J gene TRBJ1-3; no clear D. Trimming took 4 bases from V and 4 from J, leaving 12 bases between them. The germline CDR1 and CDR2 sequences are SGDLS and YYNGEE. CDR3 size: 14 residues. The chain's CDR3 is CASSLSLRGNTIYF. The CDR3 DNA reads TGTGCCAGCAGCCTATCCCTGCGGGGAAACACCATATATTTT.

On this clone itself: The germline gene is not matched at one end of the junction; a read error may be the cause. The V and J genes are TRBV7-7 and TRBJ2-2; D is unresolved. The CDR3 covers 14 residues. Per the germline V gene, CDR1 is SSHAT and CDR2 is FNYEAQ (reference sequence). The CDR3 reads CASSPRWVTGELFF. CDR3 nucleotide sequence: TGTGCTAGCAGCCCACGATGGGTCACCGGGGAGCTGTTTTTT.

The chain is built from TRBV9 and TRBJ2-7; the D gene is possibly TRBD2 (5 bases). Germline V gene sequence: CDR1 SGDLS, CDR2 YYNGEE. The CDR3 totals 14 residues. V shed 0 bases and J shed 5 bases, with 12 bases lying between them. The CDR3 nucleotides are TGTGCCAGCAGCGTAGGGATCGGGGTGGACGAGCAGTACTTC. It codes for CASSVGIGVDEQYF.

V and J are TRBV5-1 and TRBJ1-4, with a weak D call TRBD1 (5 bases). This CDR3 is 16 amino acids long. With 0 bases removed from V and 8 bases from J, the gap between germline ends came to 17 bases. Germline V gene sequence: CDR1 SGHRS, CDR2 YFSETQ. CDR3 in DNA: TGCGCCAGCAGCTTGGACGCCCGGGACGGGGGGGAAAAACTGTTTTTT. It specifies CASSLDARDGGEKLFF.

The gene calls are TRBV6-5 and TRBJ2-5; TRBD2 matches at 7 bases. Germline V gives CDR1 MNHEY, CDR2 SVGAGI. V dropped 2 bases and J dropped 2; count of bases not matched to a gene: 2. This CDR3 has 14 residues. The CDR3 DNA reads as TGTGCCAGCAGTTACGGGACTATACAAGAGACCCAGTACTTC. Protein: CASSYGTIQETQYF.

The chain employs TRBV19 and TRBJ1-5, with D maybe TRBD1 (6 bases). Germline loops: CDR1 LNHDA, CDR2 SQIVND (reference sequence). With 2 bases removed from V and 3 bases from J, the gap between germline ends came to 11 bases. CDR3 length equals 15 residues. Here the CDR3 reads CASSITGRDNQPQHF. The CDR3 coding sequence is TGTGCCAGTAGTATAACAGGGAGAGACAATCAGCCCCAGCATTTT.

This rearrangement joins TRBV7-2 to TRBJ2-7; 9 nucleotides match TRBD1. Germline loops: CDR1 SGHTA, CDR2 FQGNSA. Unmatched junction bases numbered 10, after V lost 4 bases and J lost 6 bases. The CDR3 length is 15 residues. The CDR3 DNA sequence: TGTGCCAGCAGCTCCGACCGGGACAGGGTGTTCGAGCAGTACTTC. It translates to CASSSDRDRVFEQYF.

The genes are TRBV2 and TRBJ2-7; D is undetermined. The CDR3 totals 13 residues. Trimming removed 6 bases at V and 9 bases at J, with 18 bases between. Germline V gene data show CDR1 as SNHLY and CDR2 as FYNNEI. CDR3 in DNA: TGTGCCAGCAGCGAGACTCGGGCAGGCGGGCAGTACTTC. Translating it yields CASSETRAGGQYF.

A remark on this clone: The same CDR3 is also encoded by other DNA sequences in this sample. The V call is TRBV28, the J call TRBJ2-2; D unresolved. CDR1 MDHEN and CDR2 SYDVKM come from the germline V gene. This CDR3 spans 15 amino acids. V dropped 4 bases and J dropped 5 bases, with 14 bases sitting between them. CDR3 in amino acids: CASSSPGLGTGELFF. In DNA, the CDR3 is TGTGCCAGCAGTTCCCCGGGTTTAGGTACCGGGGAGCTGTTTTTT.

Here the CDR3 reads CASSQYPGANVLTF. The CDR3 DNA reads TGTGCCAGCAGCCAATATCCGGGGGCCAACGTCCTGACTTTC. The gene calls are TRBV16 and TRBJ2-6; the D is unclear. Deletions cut 1 base from V and 4 bases from J, with 5 bases between. There are 14 residues in the CDR3. CDR1 and CDR2 from the germline V gene are KGHSY and FQNENV. The whole variable domain, remainder taken from reference TRBV16 and TRBJ2-6, is GEEVAQTPKHLVRGEGQKAKLYCAPIKGHSYVFWYQQVLKNEFKFLISFQNENVFDETGMPKERFSAKCLPNSPCSLEIQATKLEDSAVYFCASSQYPGANVLTFGAGSRLTVL.

This chain connects TRBV10-3 to TRBJ2-1; no definite D call. The CDR3 totals 17 residues. The V end lost 6 bases, the J end lost 5 bases, and 23 bases lay between the germline ends. Germline V gene lookup returns CDR1 ENHRY and CDR2 SYGVKD. CDR3 protein: CAIRTGRVRDKDNEQFF. The CDR3 DNA is TGTGCCATCAGGACTGGAAGAGTCCGAGACAAAGACAATGAGCAGTTCTTC.

The V and J genes are TRBV27 and TRBJ2-7; 8 bases are shared with TRBD2. The CDR3 extends over 15 amino acids. Germline CDR1 is MNHEY and CDR2 is SMNVEV (reference sequence). The J segment lost 7 bases and the V segment lost 7 bases, leaving 15 bases of the junction unmatched. The CDR3 sequence is CASMETSVGIREQYF. For the CDR3, the DNA is TGTGCCAGCATGGAGACTAGCGTCGGAATTCGAGAGCAGTACTTC.

The V and J genes are TRBV5-1 and TRBJ2-1, with D possibly matching TRBD2 (5 bases). Germline assignment: CDR1 SGHRS and CDR2 YFSETQ. The CDR3 loop spans 17 amino acids. The V gene lost 0 bases and the J gene lost 1 base, with 14 bases spanning the gap. CDR3 sequence: CASSLVPRAGSYNEQFF. In nucleotides, the CDR3 is TGCGCCAGCAGCTTGGTCCCCCGGGCGGGTTCCTACAATGAGCAGTTCTTC.

The gene calls are TRBV5-4 and TRBJ2-5; D call uncertain. Trimming took 4 bases from V and 7 from J, leaving 11 bases between them. Germline CDR1 SGHNT, CDR2 YYREEE (reference sequence). The CDR3 spans 12 residues. The DNA for the CDR3 is TGTGCCAGCAGCGAGGTCGTCGGGACCCAGTACTTC. Encoded protein: CASSEVVGTQYF.

The chain combines TRBV28 with TRBJ2-5; unclear D gene. Trimming pared 4 bases from V and 4 bases from J, leaving 16 bases between. Per germline, CDR1 MDHEN and CDR2 SYDVKM. CDR3 length: 15 residues. This CDR3 is CASSSRWTTRETQYF. The CDR3 DNA is TGTGCCAGCAGTTCCCGTTGGACGACACGAGAGACCCAGTACTTC.

The CDR3 DNA reads TGTGCCAGCAGCCAGGACAGGGGTAATTCACCCCTCCACTTT. It specifies CASSQDRGNSPLHF. The chain recombines TRBV5-4 with TRBJ1-6, with TRBD1 matching over 9 bases. CDR1 is SGHNT, CDR2 YYREEE, per germline (reference sequence). The length of the CDR3 is 14 residues. Unmatched junction bases numbered 2, after V lost 4 bases and J lost 6 bases.

This chain links TRBV6-5 with TRBJ2-7; D remains ambiguous. CDR1 and CDR2 from the germline V gene are MNHEY and SVGAGI. This CDR3 contains 13 residues. Trimming left V 7 bases short and J 0 bases short, with 10 bases between. CDR3 loop: CASIEPSSYEQYF. As DNA, the CDR3 is TGTGCCAGCATAGAGCCTTCCTCCTACGAGCAGTACTTC.

V usage is TRBV7-8 and J usage is TRBJ2-3; 7 bases are a match to TRBD1. The CDR3 length is 14 residues. The V and J ends lost 4 bases and 3 bases, in that order; junction bases with no gene match: 4. From germline, CDR1 is SGHVS and CDR2 FQNEAQ. The CDR3: CASSSPRGTDTQYF. The CDR3 region has the DNA TGTGCCAGCAGCTCCCCCAGGGGGACAGATACGCAGTATTTT.